This T cell receptor beta chain was identified in a study of shared clonotypes between healthy human individuals. None of the donors, who were healthy HIV-negative adults, had recently had acute infections or vaccinations. TCRdb's table, derived via immunoSEQ multiplex PCR, lists solely in-frame clones and lacks some. Of 2 million to 3 million clones listed, 93% were seen once; the top ten hold more than 0.35%. Trimming took off 6 bases at V and 6 bases at J, with 26 bases between the two ends. Germline V CDR1 and CDR2: MDHEN, SYDVKM. This CDR3 region has 17 residues. Sequencing used naive CD4+ T cells from PBMCs. Subset: CD45RA+ positively selected. The chain is built from TRBV28 and TRBJ1-2; D remains ambiguous. The TCR comes from a man aged 18 to 30 in good health. Some clones in this sample may be carry-over from other donors' samples. CDR3 region: CASSLIQENFRTDGYTF. The CDR3 region has the DNA TGTGCCAGCAGCCTTATCCAGGAAAACTTCCGGACGGATGGCTACACCTTC.